Sequencing of this T cell receptor (beta chain) was carried out in a study of blood T cell repertoires in COVID-19. The wider study: Samples came from the United States, Italy and Spain, spanning acute and convalescent COVID-19.

Source study methods: Cell counts per sample came from amplifying reference gene primers. The table came from immunoSEQ multiplex PCR; TCRdb's copy has only in-frame clones and leaves some out. That table is the source of V, J and clone size, and D and trimming were worked out from the DNA. The repertoire holds tens of thousands of clones, with over 85% as singletons. The germline V gene has CDR1 LGHNA and CDR2 YNFKEQ. V was cut by 1 base and J by 2 bases, with 11 bases left in between. CDR3 size: 16 residues. This chain connects TRBV4-2 to TRBJ1-4; tentative D call: TRBD1 (6 bases). The source of this sequence is a man between 45 and 60 years old with acute or convalescent COVID-19. Sequences were obtained from peripheral blood. The CDR3 loop is CASSQGYRVTNEKLFF. The CDR3 DNA follows: TGTGCCAGCAGCCAAGGCTACAGGGTGACTAATGAAAAACTGTTTTTT.